This T cell receptor (beta chain) came from a study of T cell responses to AZD1222 COVID-19 vaccine. The study's findings and limits: The donor cohort was predominantly white British with a female majority, and clonal diversity may have been underestimated. Spike was spanned by vaccine-associated CD4 TCRs, which were dominant at 160-218 and 743-854. Baseline testing showed seropositivity in only 6 or 7 AZD1222 recipients.

The CDR3 runs 12 residues. Deletions cut 5 bases from V and 5 bases from J, with 10 bases between. Germline V lookup: CDR1 SGHNT, CDR2 YENEEA. Regarding this clone: Its antigen is undetermined.

Measured with immunoSEQ multiplex PCR; TCRdb has only the in-frame clones, and not every one. The repertoire holds around 140,000 clones, with approximately 86% as singletons. The specimen comprised peripheral blood, sampled 28 days after the second dose of the MenACWY control vaccine. The receptor's source is an adult who received the MenACWY meningococcal vaccine as a control. The V and J genes are TRBV11-3 and TRBJ2-7, with D possibly matching TRBD2 (5 bases). This CDR3 is CASSRTVDEQYF. The CDR3 DNA follows: TGTGCCAGCAGCCGGACTGTGGACGAGCAGTACTTC. The variable domain in full, completed from reference TRBV11-3 and TRBJ2-7, reads EAGVVQSPRYKIIEKKQPVAFWCNPISGHNTLYWYLQNLGQGPELLIRYENEEAVDDSQLPKDRFSAERLKGVDSTLKIQPAELGDSAVYLCASSRTVDEQYFGPGTRLTVT.